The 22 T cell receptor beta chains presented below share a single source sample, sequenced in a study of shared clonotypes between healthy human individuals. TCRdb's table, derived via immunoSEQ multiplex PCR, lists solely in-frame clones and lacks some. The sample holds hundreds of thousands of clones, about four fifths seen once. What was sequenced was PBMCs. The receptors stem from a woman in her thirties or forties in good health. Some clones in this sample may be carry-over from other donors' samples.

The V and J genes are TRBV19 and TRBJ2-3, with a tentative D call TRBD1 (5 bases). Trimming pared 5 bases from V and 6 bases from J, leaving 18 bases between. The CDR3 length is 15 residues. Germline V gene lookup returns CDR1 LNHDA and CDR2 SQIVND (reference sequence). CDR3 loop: CASSPRASSEDTQYF. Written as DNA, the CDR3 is TGTGCCAGTAGTCCCAGGGCTTCCAGTGAGGATACGCAGTATTTT.

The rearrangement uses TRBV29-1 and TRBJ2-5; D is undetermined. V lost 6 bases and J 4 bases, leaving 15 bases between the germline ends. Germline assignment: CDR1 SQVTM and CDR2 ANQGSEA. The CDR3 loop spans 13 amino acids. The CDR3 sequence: CSVMVYRGETQYF. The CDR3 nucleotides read TGCAGCGTAATGGTTTATAGAGGAGAGACCCAGTACTTC.

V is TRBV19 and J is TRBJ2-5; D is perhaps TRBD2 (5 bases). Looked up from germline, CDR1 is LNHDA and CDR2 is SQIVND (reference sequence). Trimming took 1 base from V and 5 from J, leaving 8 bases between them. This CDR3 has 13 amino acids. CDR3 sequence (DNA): TGTGCCAGTAGTATAGGAGGGCTGGAGACCCAGTACTTC. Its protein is CASSIGGLETQYF.

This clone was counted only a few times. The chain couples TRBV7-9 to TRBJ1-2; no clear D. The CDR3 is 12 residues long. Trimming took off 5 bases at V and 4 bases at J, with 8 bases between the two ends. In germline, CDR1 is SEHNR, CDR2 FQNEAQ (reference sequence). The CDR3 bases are TGTGCCAGCAGCCGAGAGACCTATGGCTACACCTTC. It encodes CASSRETYGYTF. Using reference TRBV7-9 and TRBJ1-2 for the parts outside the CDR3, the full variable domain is DTGVSQNPRHKITKRGQNVTFRCDPISEHNRLYWYRQTLGQGPEFLTYFQNEAQLEKSRLLSDRFSAERPKGSFSTLEIQRTEQGDSAMYLCASSRETYGYTFGSGTRLTVV.

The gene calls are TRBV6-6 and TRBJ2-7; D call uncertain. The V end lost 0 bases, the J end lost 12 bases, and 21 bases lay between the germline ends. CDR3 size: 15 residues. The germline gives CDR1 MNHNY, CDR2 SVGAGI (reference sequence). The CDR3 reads CASSYSMDSPENLYF. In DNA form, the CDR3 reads TGTGCCAGCAGTTACTCGATGGATTCTCCCGAAAACTTGTACTTC.

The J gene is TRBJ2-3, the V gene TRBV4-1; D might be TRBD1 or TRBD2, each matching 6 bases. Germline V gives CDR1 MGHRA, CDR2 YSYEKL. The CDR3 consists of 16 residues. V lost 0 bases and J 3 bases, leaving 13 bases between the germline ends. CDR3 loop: CASSQEEGGWTDTQYF. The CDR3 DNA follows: TGCGCCAGCAGCCAAGAAGAGGGGGGTTGGACAGATACGCAGTATTTT.

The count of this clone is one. The CDR3, as DNA: TGCGCCAGCAGCCCTACCGTAGCCAAAAACATTCAGTACTTC. This gives the protein CASSPTVAKNIQYF. The chain has TRBV5-1 and TRBJ2-4, with unresolved D. The CDR3 consists of 14 residues. Germline V gene sequence: CDR1 SGHRS, CDR2 YFSETQ. V lost 4 bases to trimming and J lost 0 bases, with 8 bases between them.

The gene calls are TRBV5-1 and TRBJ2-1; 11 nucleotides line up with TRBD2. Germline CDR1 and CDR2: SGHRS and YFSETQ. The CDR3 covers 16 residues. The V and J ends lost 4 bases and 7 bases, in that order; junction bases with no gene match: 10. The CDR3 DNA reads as TGCGCCAGCAGCCCCTCCGGGCTAGCGGGGGGAAATGAGCAGTTCTTC. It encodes CASSPSGLAGGNEQFF.

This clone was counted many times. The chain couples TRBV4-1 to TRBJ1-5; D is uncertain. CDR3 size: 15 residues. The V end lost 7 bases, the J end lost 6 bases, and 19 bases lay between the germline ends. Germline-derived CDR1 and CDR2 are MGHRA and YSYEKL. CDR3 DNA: TGCGCCAGCACCCGAACCGGGGTTCTGGGTCAGCCCCAGCATTTT. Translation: CASTRTGVLGQPQHF.

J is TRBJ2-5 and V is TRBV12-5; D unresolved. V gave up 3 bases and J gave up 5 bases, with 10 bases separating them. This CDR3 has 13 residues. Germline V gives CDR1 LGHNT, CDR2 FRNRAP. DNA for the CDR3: TGTGCTAGTGGTTTCAGGTTGGGGGAGACCCAGTACTTC. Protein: CASGFRLGETQYF. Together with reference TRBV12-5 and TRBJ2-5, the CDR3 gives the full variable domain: DARVTQTPRHKVTEMGQEVTMRCQPILGHNTVFWYRQTMMQGLELLAYFRNRAPLDDSGMPKDRFSAEMPDATLATLKIQPSEPRDSAVYFCASGFRLGETQYFGPGTRLLVL.

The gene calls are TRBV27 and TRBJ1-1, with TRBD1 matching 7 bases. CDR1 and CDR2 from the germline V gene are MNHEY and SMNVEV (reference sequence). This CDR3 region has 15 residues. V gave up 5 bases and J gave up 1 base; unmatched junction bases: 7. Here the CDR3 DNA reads TGTGCCAGCAGTGACACAGGGGCGGGGAACACTGAAGCTTTCTTT. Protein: CASSDTGAGNTEAFF.

The CDR3 DNA sequence: TGTGCCAGCAGCTTGCAGGGACAGGGAATCTACGAGCAGTACTTC. It encodes CASSLQGQGIYEQYF. The V gene is TRBV5-6, the J gene TRBJ2-7, with 9 bases aligning to TRBD1. CDR1 and CDR2 from the germline V gene are SGHDT and YYEEEE. This CDR3 contains 15 residues. The ends lost 1 base at V and 3 bases at J; junction bases unmatched: 5.

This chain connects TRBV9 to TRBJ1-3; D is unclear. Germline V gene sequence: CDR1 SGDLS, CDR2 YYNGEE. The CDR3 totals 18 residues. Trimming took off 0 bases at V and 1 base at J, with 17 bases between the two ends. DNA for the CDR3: TGTGCCAGCAGCGTAGTCCAACCCACCCGTGGATCTGGAAACACCATATATTTT. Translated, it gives CASSVVQPTRGSGNTIYF.

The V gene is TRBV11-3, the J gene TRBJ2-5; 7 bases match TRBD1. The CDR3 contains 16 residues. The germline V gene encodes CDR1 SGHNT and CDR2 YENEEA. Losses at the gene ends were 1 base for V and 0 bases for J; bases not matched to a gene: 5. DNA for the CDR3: TGTGCCAGCAGCTTAGGTACAGGGGAGAACCAAGAGACCCAGTACTTC. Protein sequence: CASSLGTGENQETQYF.

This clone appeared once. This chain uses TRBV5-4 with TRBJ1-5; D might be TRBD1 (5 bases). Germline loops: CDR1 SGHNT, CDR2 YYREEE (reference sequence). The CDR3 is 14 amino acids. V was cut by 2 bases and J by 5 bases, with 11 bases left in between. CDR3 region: CASSLGGVHQPQHF. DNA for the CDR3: TGTGCCAGCAGCTTAGGAGGGGTCCATCAGCCCCAGCATTTT.

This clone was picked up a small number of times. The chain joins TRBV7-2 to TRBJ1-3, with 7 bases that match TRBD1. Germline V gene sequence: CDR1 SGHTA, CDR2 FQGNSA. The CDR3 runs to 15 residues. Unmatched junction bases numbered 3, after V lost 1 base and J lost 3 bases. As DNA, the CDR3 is TGTGCCAGCAGCTTAGACAGGGGAGGTGGAAACACCATATATTTT. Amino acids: CASSLDRGGGNTIYF.

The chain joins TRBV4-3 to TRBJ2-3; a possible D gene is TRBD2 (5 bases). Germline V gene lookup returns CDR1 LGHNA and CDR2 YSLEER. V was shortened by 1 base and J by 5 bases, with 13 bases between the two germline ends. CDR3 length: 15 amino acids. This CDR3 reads CASSQAYSVGDTQYF. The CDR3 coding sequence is TGCGCCAGCAGCCAAGCTTATAGCGTCGGAGATACGCAGTATTTT.

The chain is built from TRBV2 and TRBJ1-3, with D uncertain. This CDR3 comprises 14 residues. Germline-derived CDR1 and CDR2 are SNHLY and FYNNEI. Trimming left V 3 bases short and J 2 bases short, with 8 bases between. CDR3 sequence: CASSDWGTGNTIYF. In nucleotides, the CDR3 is TGTGCCAGCAGTGATTGGGGAACTGGAAACACCATATATTTT.

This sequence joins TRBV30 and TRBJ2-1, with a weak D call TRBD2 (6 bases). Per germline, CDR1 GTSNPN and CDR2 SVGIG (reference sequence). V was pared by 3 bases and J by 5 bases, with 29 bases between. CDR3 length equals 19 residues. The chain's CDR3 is CAWRVQVGLAPRRDNEQFF. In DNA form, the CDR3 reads TGTGCCTGGAGAGTTCAGGTGGGGTTAGCACCTAGGAGGGACAATGAGCAGTTCTTC.

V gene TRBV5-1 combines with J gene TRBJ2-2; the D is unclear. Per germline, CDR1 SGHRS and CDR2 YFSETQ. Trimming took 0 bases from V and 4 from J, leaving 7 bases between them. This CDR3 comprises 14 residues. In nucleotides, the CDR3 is TGCGCCAGCAGCTTGGGCGCGGCCACCGGGGAGCTGTTTTTT. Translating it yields CASSLGAATGELFF.

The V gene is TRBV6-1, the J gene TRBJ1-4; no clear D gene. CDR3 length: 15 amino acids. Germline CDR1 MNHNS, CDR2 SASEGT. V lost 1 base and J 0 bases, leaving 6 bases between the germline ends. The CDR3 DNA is TGTGCCAGCAGTGAAGGCGGCGCAACTAATGAAAAACTGTTTTTT. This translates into CASSEGGATNEKLFF.

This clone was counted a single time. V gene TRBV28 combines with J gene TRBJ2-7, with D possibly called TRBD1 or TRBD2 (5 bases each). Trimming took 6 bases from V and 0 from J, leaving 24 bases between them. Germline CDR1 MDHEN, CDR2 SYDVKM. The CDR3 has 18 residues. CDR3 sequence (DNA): TGTGCCAGCAGCTCTTGGGACCTTTTTACACTATCCTCCTACGAGCAGTACTTC. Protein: CASSSWDLFTLSSYEQYF.